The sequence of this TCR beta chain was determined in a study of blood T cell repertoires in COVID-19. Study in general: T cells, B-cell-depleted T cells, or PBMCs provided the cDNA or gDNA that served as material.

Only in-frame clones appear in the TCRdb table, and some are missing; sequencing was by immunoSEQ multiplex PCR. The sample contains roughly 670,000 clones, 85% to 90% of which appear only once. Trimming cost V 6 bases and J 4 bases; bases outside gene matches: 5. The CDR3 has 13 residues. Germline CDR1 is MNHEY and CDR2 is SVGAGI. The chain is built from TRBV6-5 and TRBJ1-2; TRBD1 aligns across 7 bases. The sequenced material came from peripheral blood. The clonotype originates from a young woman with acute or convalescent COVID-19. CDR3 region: CASRADRVYGYTF. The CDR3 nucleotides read TGTGCCAGCAGGGCCGACAGGGTCTATGGCTACACCTTC.